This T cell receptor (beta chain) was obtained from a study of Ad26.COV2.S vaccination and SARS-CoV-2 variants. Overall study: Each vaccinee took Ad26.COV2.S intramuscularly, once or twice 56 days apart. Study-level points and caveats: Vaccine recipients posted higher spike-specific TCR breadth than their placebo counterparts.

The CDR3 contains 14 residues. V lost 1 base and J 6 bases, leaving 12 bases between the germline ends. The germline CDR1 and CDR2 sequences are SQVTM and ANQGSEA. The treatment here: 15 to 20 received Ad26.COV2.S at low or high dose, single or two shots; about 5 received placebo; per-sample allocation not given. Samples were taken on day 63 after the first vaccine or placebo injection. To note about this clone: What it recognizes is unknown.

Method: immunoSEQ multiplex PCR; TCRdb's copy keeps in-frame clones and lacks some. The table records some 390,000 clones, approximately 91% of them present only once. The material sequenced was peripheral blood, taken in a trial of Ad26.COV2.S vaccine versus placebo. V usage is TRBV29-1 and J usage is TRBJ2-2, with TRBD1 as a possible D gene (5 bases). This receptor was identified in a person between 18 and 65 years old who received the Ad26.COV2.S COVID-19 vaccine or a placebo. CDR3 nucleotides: TGCAGCGTTGAAGCCCAGGGTCGGTCCGGGGAGCTGTTTTTT. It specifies CSVEAQGRSGELFF.